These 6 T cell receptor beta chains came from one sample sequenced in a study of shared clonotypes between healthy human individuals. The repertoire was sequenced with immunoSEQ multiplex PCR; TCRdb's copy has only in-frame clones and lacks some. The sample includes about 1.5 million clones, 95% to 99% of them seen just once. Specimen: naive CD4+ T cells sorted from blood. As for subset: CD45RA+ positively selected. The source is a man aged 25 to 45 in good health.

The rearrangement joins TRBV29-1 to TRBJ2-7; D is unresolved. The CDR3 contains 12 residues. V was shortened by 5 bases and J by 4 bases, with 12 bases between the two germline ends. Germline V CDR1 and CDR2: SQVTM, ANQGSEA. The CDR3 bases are TGCAGCGTTCGGAACAGTCCTTACGAGCAGTACTTC. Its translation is CSVRNSPYEQYF.

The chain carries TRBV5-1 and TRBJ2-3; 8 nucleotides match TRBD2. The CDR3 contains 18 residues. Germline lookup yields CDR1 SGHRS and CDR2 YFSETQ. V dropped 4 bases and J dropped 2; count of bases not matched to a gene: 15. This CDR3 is CASSLAGTTSGYTDTQYF. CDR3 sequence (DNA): TGCGCCAGCAGCCTGGCTGGAACTACTAGCGGATACACAGATACGCAGTATTTT.

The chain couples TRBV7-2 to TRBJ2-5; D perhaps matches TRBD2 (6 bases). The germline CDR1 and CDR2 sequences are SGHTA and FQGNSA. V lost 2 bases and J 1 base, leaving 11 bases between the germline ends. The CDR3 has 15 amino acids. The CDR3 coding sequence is TGTGCCAGCAGCTTATCCGGGGGAGGCCAAGAGACCCAGTACTTC. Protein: CASSLSGGGQETQYF.

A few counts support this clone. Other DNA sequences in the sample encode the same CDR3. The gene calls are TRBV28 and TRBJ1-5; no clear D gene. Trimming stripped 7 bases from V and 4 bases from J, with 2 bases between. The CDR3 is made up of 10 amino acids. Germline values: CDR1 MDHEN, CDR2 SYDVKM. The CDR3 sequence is CASNNQPQHF. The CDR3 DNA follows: TGTGCCAGCAATAATCAGCCCCAGCATTTT.

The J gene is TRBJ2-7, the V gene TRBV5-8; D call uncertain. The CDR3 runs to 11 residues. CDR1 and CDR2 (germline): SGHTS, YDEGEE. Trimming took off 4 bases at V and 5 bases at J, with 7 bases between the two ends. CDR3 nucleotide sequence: TGTGCCAGCAGCCCTTTCCACGAGCAGTACTTC. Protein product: CASSPFHEQYF.

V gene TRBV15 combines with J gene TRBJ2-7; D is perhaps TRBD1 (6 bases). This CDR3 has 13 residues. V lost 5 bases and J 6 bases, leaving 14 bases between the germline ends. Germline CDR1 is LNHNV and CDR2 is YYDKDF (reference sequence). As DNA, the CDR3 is TGTGCCACCAGCGAAAACAGGGTATTCGAGCAGTACTTC. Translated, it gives CATSENRVFEQYF.